Following are 29 T cell receptor beta chains from one sample sequenced in a study of T cell responses to AZD1222 COVID-19 vaccine. Sequencing used immunoSEQ multiplex PCR; TCRdb keeps in-frame clones, though not all of them. Of around 120,000 clones detected, around 86% appear once; the ten largest clones hold 7% to 9%. Sample: peripheral blood, taken on day 0 of AZD1222 vaccination. These receptors came from an adult in good health.

The rearrangement uses TRBV9 and TRBJ2-1; no clear D gene. Germline V gene data show CDR1 as SGDLS and CDR2 as YYNGEE. The CDR3 is made up of 13 amino acids. V gave up 3 bases and J gave up 7 bases, with 11 bases separating them. The CDR3 reads CASSALDGNEQFF. The CDR3 nucleotides are TGTGCCAGCAGCGCTCTGGACGGGAATGAGCAGTTCTTC.

The chain recombines TRBV29-1 with TRBJ1-6, with a tentative D call TRBD1 (5 bases). Germline CDR1 reads SQVTM; CDR2 reads ANQGSEA. CDR3 length: 15 residues. Trimming cost V 6 bases and J 7 bases, with 19 bases left between them. CDR3 in DNA: TGCAGCGTCCGAAGTGAGGCAGGGAGCAATTCACCCCTCCACTTT. Its translation: CSVRSEAGSNSPLHF.

Comments on this clone: Other DNA sequences in the sample encode the same CDR3. V usage is TRBV6-5 and J usage is TRBJ2-3, with TRBD1 matching 7 bases. Germline V lookup: CDR1 MNHEY, CDR2 SVGAGI. Trimming removed 6 bases from V and 6 bases from J; junction bases left unmatched: 3. The CDR3 totals 12 residues. The CDR3 is CASSTRGDTQYF. The CDR3 DNA sequence: TGTGCCAGCAGCACCAGGGGGGATACGCAGTATTTT.

This chain links TRBV6-5 with TRBJ1-6; the D is unclear. V lost 6 bases and J 8 bases, leaving 17 bases between the germline ends. Germline CDR1 MNHEY, CDR2 SVGAGI. The CDR3 is 15 amino acids. The CDR3 DNA is TGTGCCAGCAGATCGGACGGGGAGAATTATTCACCCCTCCACTTT. Its protein product is CASRSDGENYSPLHF.

The V call is TRBV28, the J call TRBJ2-5, with 8 bases that match TRBD1. Trimming at V came to 2 bases and at J to 4 bases, leaving 3 bases not matched to a gene. Germline lookup yields CDR1 MDHEN and CDR2 SYDVKM. This CDR3 contains 14 residues. The CDR3 DNA follows: TGTGCCAGCAGTTTAGGCGGACAGGGAGAGACCCAGTACTTC. It specifies CASSLGGQGETQYF. Full variable domain (outside the CDR3, taken from reference TRBV28 and TRBJ2-5): DVKVTQSSRYLVKRTGEKVFLECVQDMDHENMFWYRQDPGLGLRLIYFSYDVKMKEKGDIPEGYSVSREKKERFSLILESASTNQTSMYLCASSLGGQGETQYFGPGTRLLVL.

The chain employs TRBV29-1 and TRBJ2-5; D tentatively reads TRBD1 or TRBD2 (5 bases each). The germline V gene has CDR1 SQVTM and CDR2 ANQGSEA. CDR3 length: 15 residues. The V end was cut by 3 bases, the J end by 4 bases, with 18 bases between. The DNA of the CDR3 is TGCAGCGTTGAGTCCGTGGGTGGGACGCGAGAGACCCAGTACTTC. Amino acids: CSVESVGGTRETQYF. The entire variable domain, with the rest obtained from reference TRBV29-1 and TRBJ2-5, is as follows: SAVISQKPSRDICQRGTSLTIQCQVDSQVTMMFWYRQQPGQSLTLIATANQGSEATYESGFVIDKFPISRPNLTFSTLTVSNMSPEDSSIYLCSVESVGGTRETQYFGPGTRLLVL.

The rearrangement uses TRBV7-9 and TRBJ1-3, with unresolved D. Trimming cost V 4 bases and J 2 bases, with 12 bases left between them. This CDR3 is built from 15 residues. Germline CDR1 SEHNR, CDR2 FQNEAQ (reference sequence). This chain's CDR3 is CASSSDGSPGNTIYF. The CDR3 bases are TGTGCCAGCAGCTCGGACGGTTCACCTGGAAACACCATATATTTT.

The chain has TRBV19 and TRBJ2-1, with D perhaps assigned TRBD1 or TRBD2 (5 bases each). Germline V gene lookup returns CDR1 LNHDA and CDR2 SQIVND (reference sequence). V was pared by 5 bases and J by 6 bases, with 26 bases between. The CDR3 consists of 18 residues. CDR3 DNA: TGTGCCAGTAGTGCCCTAGGCCCTAGGTTGGGACCCTCCAATGAGCAGTTCTTC. This gives the protein CASSALGPRLGPSNEQFF.

The sample holds a few counts of this clone. The J gene is TRBJ1-1, the V gene TRBV6-5, with 8 positions matching TRBD1. J was trimmed by 4 bases and V by 6 bases; bases with no gene match: 4. The germline V gene encodes CDR1 MNHEY and CDR2 SVGAGI. This CDR3 spans 13 amino acids. The CDR3 nucleotides are TGTGCCAGCAGGGATGGACAGGGCACTGAAGCTTTCTTT. Translation: CASRDGQGTEAFF.

J is TRBJ2-3 and V is TRBV6-1, with a tentative D call TRBD1 (6 bases). From germline, CDR1 is MNHNS and CDR2 SASEGT. CDR3 length: 14 amino acids. V was pared by 3 bases and J by 5 bases, with 12 bases between. The CDR3 region is CASSDGQGLDTQYF. Written as DNA, the CDR3 is TGTGCCAGCAGTGATGGGCAGGGGTTAGATACGCAGTATTTT.

CDR3 sequence reads: CASSLDQYSNQPQHF. As DNA, the CDR3 is TGTGCCAGCAGTTTAGACCAGTATAGCAATCAGCCCCAGCATTTT. This chain connects TRBV28 to TRBJ1-5; D is ambiguous. Trimming took 2 bases from V and 0 from J, leaving 8 bases between them. The CDR3 runs to 15 residues. CDR1 and CDR2 (germline): MDHEN, SYDVKM.

The chain is built from TRBV5-8 and TRBJ2-3; D is possibly TRBD2 (6 bases). CDR3 length equals 13 residues. Trimming removed 10 bases at V and 5 bases at J, with 17 bases between. CDR1 SGHTS and CDR2 YDEGEE come from the germline V gene. This chain's CDR3 is CAARRRGIDTQYF. In nucleotides, the CDR3 is TGTGCCGCCCGGAGGAGGGGCATAGATACGCAGTATTTT.

The chain links TRBV19 to TRBJ2-1; 10 nucleotides agree with TRBD2. Trimming removed 6 bases from V and 4 bases from J; junction bases left unmatched: 9. The CDR3 runs 16 residues. Germline V gene sequence: CDR1 LNHDA, CDR2 SQIVND (reference sequence). CDR3 nucleotides: TGTGCCAGTAGCCGCGTAGCGGGAGGCCCTTACAATGAGCAGTTCTTC. This encodes CASSRVAGGPYNEQFF.

This chain links TRBV9 with TRBJ1-1; D may be TRBD1 (5 bases). Deletions cut 3 bases from V and 6 bases from J, with 18 bases between. Germline CDR1 and CDR2: SGDLS and YYNGEE. The CDR3 has 15 amino acids. CDR3 DNA sequence: TGTGCCAGCAGCGCCGGAAGAGGTTGGGGCGCTGAAGCTTTCTTT. It yields the protein CASSAGRGWGAEAFF.

This sequence joins TRBV4-1 and TRBJ2-1; possible D gene TRBD2, 7 bases. V was trimmed by 1 base and J by 7 bases, leaving 14 bases between them. CDR3 length equals 15 residues. Germline CDR1 is MGHRA and CDR2 is YSYEKL. The CDR3 region is CASSQGGGATNEQFF. CDR3 nucleotide sequence: TGCGCCAGCAGCCAAGGCGGGGGCGCTACGAATGAGCAGTTCTTC.

This clone was found a few times. This chain connects TRBV7-9 to TRBJ1-1; the D is unclear. Germline CDR1 SEHNR, CDR2 FQNEAQ (reference sequence). The V end was cut by 5 bases, the J end by 1 base, with 14 bases between. This CDR3 spans 15 amino acids. Written as DNA, the CDR3 is TGTGCCAGCAGCCCCAGACGGACCGGGAACACTGAAGCTTTCTTT. This translates into CASSPRRTGNTEAFF. The whole variable domain, filled in from reference TRBV7-9 and TRBJ1-1, reads DTGVSQNPRHKITKRGQNVTFRCDPISEHNRLYWYRQTLGQGPEFLTYFQNEAQLEKSRLLSDRFSAERPKGSFSTLEIQRTEQGDSAMYLCASSPRRTGNTEAFFGQGTRLTVV.

The chain links TRBV5-1 to TRBJ2-3; D might be TRBD1 (5 bases). V was cut by 4 bases and J by 1 base, with 22 bases left in between. The CDR3 runs to 18 residues. The germline gives CDR1 SGHRS, CDR2 YFSETQ. DNA of the CDR3: TGCGCCAGCAGCGCCGGGCAGGGCCGTACCTCTGGCACAGATACGCAGTATTTT. This gives the protein CASSAGQGRTSGTDTQYF.

The CDR3 loop is CASSLGRTSGSTDTQYF. For the CDR3, the DNA is TGTGCCAGCAGTTTAGGCCGGACTAGCGGAAGCACAGATACGCAGTATTTT. This rearrangement joins TRBV27 to TRBJ2-3; 10 bases match TRBD2. V dropped 2 bases and J dropped 0; count of bases not matched to a gene: 5. The germline gives CDR1 MNHEY, CDR2 SMNVEV (reference sequence). The CDR3 consists of 17 residues.

This clone was counted between two and nine times. V is TRBV7-3 and J is TRBJ1-4; 7 bases match TRBD1. V shed 6 bases, J shed 5 bases, and the junction held 9 bases outside the gene matches. CDR1 and CDR2 (germline): SGHTA, FQGTGA. This CDR3 is 15 amino acids long. CDR3 nucleotide sequence: TGTGCCAGCAGAGAGAGGGGGACAGAGAATGAAAAACTGTTTTTT. Translating gives CASRERGTENEKLFF.

This CDR3 is CASNRGPGTEAFF. Written as DNA, the CDR3 is TGTGCCAGCAACAGGGGGCCGGGCACTGAAGCTTTCTTT. The chain uses TRBV3-1 (or the pseudogene TRBV3-2) and TRBJ1-1, with 9 bases aligning to TRBD1. With 7 bases clipped from V and 4 bases from J, the junction kept 4 bases outside the gene matches. The CDR3 totals 13 residues. The germline V gene has CDR1 LGHDT and CDR2 YNNKEL (reference sequence).

The CDR3 nucleotides read TGTGCCAGCAGTGAAGCCCTCTTCGCCGGGACAGCGAACACCGGGGAGCTGTTTTTT. Translated, it gives CASSEALFAGTANTGELFF. V usage is TRBV6-1 and J usage is TRBJ2-2, with TRBD1 matching 7 bases. The germline V gene encodes CDR1 MNHNS and CDR2 SASEGT. This CDR3 spans 19 amino acids. V shed 0 bases, J shed 0 bases, and the junction held 10 bases outside the gene matches.

Details on this clone: A read error may produce the germline difference seen at one junction end. This rearrangement joins TRBV12-5 to TRBJ2-1; 8 bases map to TRBD2. Germline-derived CDR1 and CDR2 are LGHNT and FRNRAP. CDR3 size: 21 residues. Here the CDR3 DNA reads TGTGCTATTGGTGGGCCGTCGAGCCTCGGGGGGGGTCGAAGCCATATCAATGAGCAGTTCTTC. This codes for CAIGGPSSLGGGRSHINEQFF.

The gene calls are TRBV5-1 and TRBJ1-6; 10 nucleotides agree with TRBD1. Germline V gene lookup returns CDR1 SGHRS and CDR2 YFSETQ. Germline trimming cut 4 bases from V and 3 bases from J; bases unmatched to any gene: 13. This CDR3 has 19 residues. The DNA of the CDR3 is TGCGCCAGCAGCCCACAATCGGGACAGGGGCCCCTCTATAATTCACCCCTCCACTTT. Translating it yields CASSPQSGQGPLYNSPLHF.

This rearrangement joins TRBV18 to TRBJ1-1, with a tentative D call TRBD1 (5 bases). CDR1 is KGHSH and CDR2 is LQKENI in the germline V gene. V lost 1 base, J lost 1 base, and 10 bases lay in between. The CDR3 length is 15 residues. In nucleotides, the CDR3 is TGTGCCAGCTCACCACTTGGGGGGGGGAACACTGAAGCTTTCTTT. As protein: CASSPLGGGNTEAFF.

The rearrangement uses TRBV6-5 and TRBJ1-6; 7 bases line up with TRBD1. Looked up from germline, CDR1 is MNHEY and CDR2 is SVGAGI. V trimming: 6 bases; J trimming: 7 bases; junction bases outside the gene matches: 6. The CDR3 has 14 amino acids. This CDR3 reads CASSDRVKNSPLHF. In DNA, the CDR3 is TGTGCCAGCAGCGACAGGGTTAAGAATTCACCCCTCCACTTT.

This chain uses TRBV20-1 with TRBJ2-3; 7 bases fit TRBD1. The CDR3 has 11 residues. Germline values: CDR1 DFQATT, CDR2 SNEGSKA (reference sequence). Germline trimming cut 4 bases from V and 10 bases from J; bases unmatched to any gene: 5. The CDR3 DNA sequence: TGCAGTGCTACAGAGGGGGCTTCGCAGTATTTT. It is translated as CSATEGASQYF.

This clone appeared once. The J gene is TRBJ2-7, the V gene TRBV5-4, with D possibly TRBD2 on 6 matching bases. The V end lost 0 bases, the J end lost 6 bases, and 7 bases lay between the germline ends. The CDR3 spans 12 residues. CDR1 is SGHNT, CDR2 YYREEE, per germline (reference sequence). The CDR3 DNA reads TGTGCCAGCAGCTTGGCCGGGGGCGAGCAGTACTTC. This codes for CASSLAGGEQYF.

V gene TRBV3-1 (or the pseudogene TRBV3-2) combines with J gene TRBJ1-2; D unclear. The V gene's germline CDR1 is LGHDT and CDR2 YNNKEL (reference sequence). This CDR3 contains 15 residues. Trimming removed 0 bases at V and 6 bases at J, with 14 bases between. The CDR3 region has the DNA TGTGCCAGCAGCCAAGATGACGAGGCTGGCGATGGCTACACCTTC. This encodes CASSQDDEAGDGYTF.

This clone was seen a handful of times. V and J are TRBV29-1 and TRBJ2-5; TRBD1 matches 8 bases. The CDR3 has 15 amino acids. V lost 4 bases to trimming and J lost 4 bases; unmatched junction nucleotides: 11. Germline V gene sequence: CDR1 SQVTM, CDR2 ANQGSEA. The CDR3: CSVGGQGVRGETQYF. In DNA, the CDR3 is TGCAGCGTTGGCGGACAGGGCGTGAGGGGAGAGACCCAGTACTTC.